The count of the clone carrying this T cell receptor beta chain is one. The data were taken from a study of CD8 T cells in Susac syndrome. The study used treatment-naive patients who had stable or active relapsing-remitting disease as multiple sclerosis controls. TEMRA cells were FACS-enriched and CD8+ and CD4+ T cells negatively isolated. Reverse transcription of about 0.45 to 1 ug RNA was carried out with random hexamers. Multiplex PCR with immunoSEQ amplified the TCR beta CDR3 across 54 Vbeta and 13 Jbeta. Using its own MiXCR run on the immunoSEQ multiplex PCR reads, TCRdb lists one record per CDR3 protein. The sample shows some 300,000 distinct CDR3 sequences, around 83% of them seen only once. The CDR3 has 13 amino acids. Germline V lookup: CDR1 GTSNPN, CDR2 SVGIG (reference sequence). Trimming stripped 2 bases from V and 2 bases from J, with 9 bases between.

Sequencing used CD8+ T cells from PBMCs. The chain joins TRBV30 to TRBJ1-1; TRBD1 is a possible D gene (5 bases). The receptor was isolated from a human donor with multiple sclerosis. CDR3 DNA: TGTGCCTGGAGTCTGGGACGCAACACTGAAGCTTTCTTT. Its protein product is CAWSLGRNTEAFF.